This record looks at one T cell receptor beta chain sequence and its context. As handled by the study authors: Nucleated cell counts were estimated from reference gene primer amplification. The protocol was immunoSEQ multiplex PCR, while the TCRdb copy is restricted to in-frame clones and leaves out a portion. That table supplies the V and J calls and clone size; D and trimming were determined from the DNA. Found here are about 440,000 clones, around 90% of them singletons; the top ten hold about 0.6%. This entry comes from a study of blood T cell repertoires in COVID-19. Study information: Sites across the United States, Italy and Spain contributed samples from acute and convalescent COVID-19. The analysed material was cDNA or gDNA that came from T cells, B-cell-depleted T cells, or PBMCs.

Participants' own reports of clinical history determined their cohort assignment. This CDR3 has 13 residues. V was cut by 3 bases and J by 2 bases, with 9 bases left in between. Germline V gene sequence: CDR1 DFQATT, CDR2 SNEGSKA (reference sequence). The chain combines TRBV20-1 with TRBJ2-3; D is ambiguous. Specimen: PBMCs or T cells enriched from blood (not recorded which). The clonotype comes from a man aged 18 to 35 who had recovered from COVID-19. The CDR3 region is CSASLLLTDTQYF. In DNA form, the CDR3 reads TGCAGTGCTAGTCTACTACTCACAGATACGCAGTATTTT.